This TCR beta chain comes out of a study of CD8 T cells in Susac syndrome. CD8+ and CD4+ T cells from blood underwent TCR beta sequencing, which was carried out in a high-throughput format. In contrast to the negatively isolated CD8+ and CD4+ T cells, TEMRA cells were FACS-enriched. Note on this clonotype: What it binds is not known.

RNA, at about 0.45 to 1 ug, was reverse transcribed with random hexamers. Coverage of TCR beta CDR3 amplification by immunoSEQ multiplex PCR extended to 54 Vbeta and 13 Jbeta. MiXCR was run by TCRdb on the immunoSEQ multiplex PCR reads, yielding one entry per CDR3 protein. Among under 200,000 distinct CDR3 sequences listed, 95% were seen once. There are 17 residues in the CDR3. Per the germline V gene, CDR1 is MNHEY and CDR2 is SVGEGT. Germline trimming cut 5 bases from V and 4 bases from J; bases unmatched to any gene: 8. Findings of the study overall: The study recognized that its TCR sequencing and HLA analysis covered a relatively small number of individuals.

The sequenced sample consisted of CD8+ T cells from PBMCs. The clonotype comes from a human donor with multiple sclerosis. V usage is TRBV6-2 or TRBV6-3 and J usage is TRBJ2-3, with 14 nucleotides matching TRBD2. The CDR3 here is CASSDRLAGGPPDTQYF. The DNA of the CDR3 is TGTGCCAGCAGTGACCGACTAGCGGGAGGGCCGCCAGATACGCAGTATTTT.